This entry concerns a single TCR beta chain. Documented time point: baseline pretreatment blood. Treatment: 15 Gy SBRT to primary tumor, nephrectomy 4 weeks later. After SBRT, blood was collected at 2 and 4 weeks, plus baseline. Germline CDR1 MGHDK, CDR2 SYGVNS. J gave up 0 bases and V 4 bases, and 13 bases lay outside the gene matches. This CDR3 region has 18 residues. The record originates from a study of radiation and T cells in renal cell carcinoma. The repertoire was sequenced with immunoSEQ multiplex PCR; TCRdb's copy has only in-frame clones and lacks some. The sample consists of 70,000 to 100,000 clones, over 75% of them appearing once.

The sequenced sample was blood, obtained from a patient whose treatment included radiotherapy and nephrectomy. The sequence was collected from a man aged 60 to 69 with renal cell carcinoma. The chain employs TRBV25-1 and TRBJ2-3, with TRBD1 identical over 7 bases. The CDR3 DNA sequence: TGTGCCAGCAGTGTTCCTTCCAGGACAGGATTAAGCACAGATACGCAGTATTTT. Its translation: CASSVPSRTGLSTDTQYF. Based on the CDR3 plus reference TRBV25-1 and TRBJ2-3, the full variable domain is EADIYQTPRYLVIGTGKKITLECSQTMGHDKMYWYQQDPGMELHLIHYSYGVNSTEKGDLSSESTVSRIRTEHFPLTLESARPSHTSQYLCASSVPSRTGLSTDTQYFGPGTRLTVL.